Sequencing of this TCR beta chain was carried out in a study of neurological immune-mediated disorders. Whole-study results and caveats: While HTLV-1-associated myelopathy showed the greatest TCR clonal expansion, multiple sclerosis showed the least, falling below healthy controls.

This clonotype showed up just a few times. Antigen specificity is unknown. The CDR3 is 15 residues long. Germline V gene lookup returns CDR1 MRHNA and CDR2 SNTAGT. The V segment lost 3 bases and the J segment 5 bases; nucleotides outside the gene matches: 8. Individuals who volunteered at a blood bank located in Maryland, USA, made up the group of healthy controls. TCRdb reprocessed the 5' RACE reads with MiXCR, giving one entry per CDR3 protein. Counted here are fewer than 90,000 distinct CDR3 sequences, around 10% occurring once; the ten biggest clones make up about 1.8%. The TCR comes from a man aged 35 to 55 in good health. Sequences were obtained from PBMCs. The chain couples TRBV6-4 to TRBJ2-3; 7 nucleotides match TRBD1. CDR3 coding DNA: TGTGCCAGCAGTGAAGGGGGCCTTGGGGGAGATACGCAGTATTTT. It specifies CASSEGGLGGDTQYF.